The 12 T cell receptor beta chains given below trace back to one sample, sequenced in a study of chemoradiotherapy in HPV16-positive cancers. Sequenced by immunoSEQ multiplex PCR; TCRdb stores in-frame clones only, minus some. The sample consists of 9,400 or so clones, roughly three quarters of them appearing once. Collection took place from a patient who underwent chemoradiotherapy. The receptors were gathered from a human donor with HPV-associated anogenital cancer.

The V and J genes are TRBV6-5 and TRBJ2-5; 8 bases are shared with TRBD2. With V trimmed by 4 bases and J by 5 bases, 3 bases remained unmatched. The germline V gene has CDR1 MNHEY and CDR2 SVGAGI. The CDR3 is 13 residues long. The CDR3 loop reads CASSFPSGETQYF. The CDR3 nucleotides are TGTGCCAGCAGTTTCCCTAGCGGGGAGACCCAGTACTTC.

The CDR3 here is CASSVVSSQNTEAFF. The CDR3 nucleotides read TGTGCCAGCAGCGTAGTGAGTAGCCAGAACACTGAAGCTTTCTTT. The chain couples TRBV9 to TRBJ1-1; D ambiguous. Germline CDR1 is SGDLS and CDR2 is YYNGEE. Between the trimmed V and J ends, which lost 0 bases and 1 base, there was a span of 10 bases. The CDR3 has 15 amino acids. Combining the CDR3 with reference TRBV9 and TRBJ1-1 gives the whole variable domain DSGVTQTPKHLITATGQRVTLRCSPRSGDLSVYWYQQSLDQGLQFLIQYYNGEERAKGNILERFSAQQFPDLHSELNLSSLELGDSALYFCASSVVSSQNTEAFFGQGTRLTVV.

This clone was seen a few times. The chain combines TRBV29-1 with TRBJ1-2; D possibly corresponds to TRBD1 (5 bases). Trimming removed 7 bases at V and 5 bases at J, with 14 bases between. This CDR3 spans 12 amino acids. The V gene's germline CDR1 is SQVTM and CDR2 ANQGSEA. The CDR3 nucleotides read TGCAGCGCCGACAGCTCGGTTTATGGCTACACCTTC. This sequence encodes CSADSSVYGYTF. The full variable domain, in which reference TRBV29-1 and TRBJ1-2 provide the parts outside the CDR3, is SAVISQKPSRDICQRGTSLTIQCQVDSQVTMMFWYRQQPGQSLTLIATANQGSEATYESGFVIDKFPISRPNLTFSTLTVSNMSPEDSSIYLCSADSSVYGYTFGSGTRLTVV.

The chain employs TRBV11-3 and TRBJ2-2; perhaps TRBD2 as D (6 bases). CDR1 and CDR2 (germline): SGHNT, YENEEA. V shed 6 bases and J shed 7 bases, with 21 bases lying between them. The CDR3 length is 16 residues. The CDR3 region is CASSPLAEGPGGELFF. The CDR3 DNA reads as TGTGCCAGCAGTCCACTAGCTGAGGGACCGGGCGGGGAGCTGTTTTTT.

The genes are TRBV6-1 and TRBJ2-7; D might be TRBD1 (6 bases). V was cut by 7 bases and J by 4 bases, with 20 bases left in between. Germline V gene sequence: CDR1 MNHNS, CDR2 SASEGT. This CDR3 region has 15 residues. CDR3 region: CASNFRTALWYEQYF. The DNA of the CDR3 is TGTGCCAGCAACTTCCGGACAGCCCTGTGGTACGAGCAGTACTTC.

J is TRBJ2-5 and V is TRBV2; 14 nucleotides align to TRBD2. The CDR3 extends over 15 amino acids. With V trimmed by 9 bases and J by 2 bases, 5 bases remained unmatched. In germline, CDR1 is SNHLY, CDR2 FYNNEI. The CDR3 region has the DNA TGTGCCAGGAGGACTAGCGGGGGGTTACAAGAGACCCAGTACTTC. Residues: CARRTSGGLQETQYF.

V and J are TRBV19 and TRBJ1-4, with D possibly TRBD1 on 5 matching bases. V dropped 10 bases and J dropped 6 bases, with 24 bases sitting between them. The CDR3 is 16 amino acids. From germline, CDR1 is LNHDA and CDR2 SQIVND (reference sequence). The CDR3 loop reads CATIDSGPGGYEKLFF. For the CDR3, the DNA is TGTGCCACCATTGACTCCGGGCCTGGGGGATATGAAAAACTGTTTTTT.

The chain links TRBV27 to TRBJ2-5; TRBD2 matches at 12 bases. V was pared by 5 bases and J by 4 bases, with 11 bases of the junction left unmatched. This CDR3 has 17 residues. Germline CDR1 MNHEY, CDR2 SMNVEV (reference sequence). CDR3 amino acids: CASSPGLAGPGAETQYF. The CDR3, as DNA: TGTGCCAGCAGTCCTGGACTAGCGGGGCCAGGGGCAGAGACCCAGTACTTC.

The chain couples TRBV27 to TRBJ2-7, with D uncertain. CDR1 is MNHEY, CDR2 SMNVEV, per germline (reference sequence). V lost 7 bases and J 3 bases, leaving 13 bases between the germline ends. This CDR3 region has 13 residues. The CDR3 region is CASTKERGYEQYF. The DNA of the CDR3 is TGTGCCAGCACTAAAGAGCGAGGCTACGAGCAGTACTTC.

J is TRBJ1-2 and V is TRBV9; D unclear. Germline CDR1 SGDLS, CDR2 YYNGEE. The CDR3 covers 14 residues. Trimming shortened V by 1 base and J by 3 bases, and 10 bases separated the two germline ends. In nucleotides, the CDR3 is TGTGCCAGCAGCGTAACGTGGGTCGACTATGGCTACACCTTC. This encodes CASSVTWVDYGYTF. Complete variable domain (other parts from reference TRBV9 and TRBJ1-2): DSGVTQTPKHLITATGQRVTLRCSPRSGDLSVYWYQQSLDQGLQFLIQYYNGEERAKGNILERFSAQQFPDLHSELNLSSLELGDSALYFCASSVTWVDYGYTFGSGTRLTVV.

The gene calls are TRBV5-1 and TRBJ2-7, with no clear D. Germline CDR1 reads SGHRS; CDR2 reads YFSETQ. V shed 0 bases and J shed 3 bases, with 10 bases lying between them. The CDR3 totals 14 residues. The CDR3 nucleotides are TGCGCCAGCAGCTTGGGGAATGGGGACTACGAGCAGTACTTC. Its translation is CASSLGNGDYEQYF.

The rearrangement links TRBV2 to TRBJ1-2, with TRBD1 matching 10 bases. Germline V gene data show CDR1 as SNHLY and CDR2 as FYNNEI. The J segment lost 1 base and the V segment lost 8 bases, leaving 10 bases of the junction unmatched. The CDR3 spans 16 residues. The CDR3 bases are TGTGCCAGCGGGGGACAGGGGCGACTAAATAACTATGGCTACACCTTC. Its protein is CASGGQGRLNNYGYTF.